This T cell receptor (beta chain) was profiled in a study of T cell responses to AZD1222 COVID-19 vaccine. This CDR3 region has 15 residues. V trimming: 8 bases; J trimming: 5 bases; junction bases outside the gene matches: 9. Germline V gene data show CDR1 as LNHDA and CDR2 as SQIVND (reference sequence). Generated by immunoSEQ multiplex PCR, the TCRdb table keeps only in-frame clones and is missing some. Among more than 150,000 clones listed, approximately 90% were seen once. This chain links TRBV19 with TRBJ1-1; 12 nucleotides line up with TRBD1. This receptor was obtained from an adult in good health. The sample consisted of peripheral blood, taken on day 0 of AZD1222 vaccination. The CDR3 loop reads CASLAGTGGETEAFF. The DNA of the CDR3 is TGTGCCAGTCTAGCCGGGACAGGGGGCGAGACTGAAGCTTTCTTT.